This T cell receptor (beta chain) was profiled in a study of blood T cell repertoires in COVID-19. Source study methods: Amplified reference gene primers provided the basis for estimating nucleated cell counts. Sequencing used immunoSEQ multiplex PCR; TCRdb keeps in-frame clones, though not all of them. D and trimming were read from the DNA, whereas the V and J calls and clone size are those reported in that table. Of over 130,000 clones in the sample, around 82% were seen once. The CDR3 totals 15 residues. Germline-derived CDR1 and CDR2 are LGHDT and YNNKEL (reference sequence). The trim removed 4 bases at V and 9 bases at J, leaving 5 bases unmatched.

The chain links TRBV3-1 (or the pseudogene TRBV3-2) to TRBJ1-6; 11 bases are a match to TRBD1. The receptor's source is a human donor in a cohort sampled during active COVID-19. The specimen sequenced was peripheral blood. CDR3 protein: CASSLDRGQTSPLHF. Written as DNA, the CDR3 is TGTGCCAGCAGCCTGGACAGGGGGCAAACTTCACCCCTCCACTTT.